These 20 T cell receptor beta chains share one sample of origin, sequenced in a study of beta chain features in type 1 diabetes. Isolated RNA was reverse transcribed in full, so expressed TCRB transcripts were sequenced. Libraries were prepared by immunoSEQ multiplex PCR; TCRdb keeps only in-frame clonotypes and omits some of them. Among under 850,000 clones, over 10% were seen once, and the ten largest hold roughly 0.022%. Study-wide points: In all four CD4+ subsets, TCRB CDR3 length was significantly, moderately reduced in type 1 diabetes.

These receptors have no identified antigens. Sequencing used naive CD4+ T cells from blood. The receptors were sampled from a man younger than 35 with type 1 diabetes.

The table lists this clone with a few counts. The V and J genes are TRBV6-1 and TRBJ2-5, with D perhaps TRBD1 (6 bases). Germline V gene lookup returns CDR1 MNHNS and CDR2 SASEGT. The length of the CDR3 is 13 residues. The germline V and J ends were trimmed by 2 bases and 3 bases, with 7 bases remaining between them. CDR3 nucleotide sequence: TGTGCCAGCAGTGAAACAGGGAAAGAGACCCAGTACTTC. Its protein is CASSETGKETQYF.

This clone came up a few times. The chain employs TRBV6-5 and TRBJ2-5; D is unclear. The CDR3 is 14 residues long. Trimming shortened V by 6 bases and J by 5 bases, and 16 bases separated the two germline ends. Germline CDR1 MNHEY, CDR2 SVGAGI. The CDR3: CASRPSGQTETQYF. In DNA, the CDR3 is TGTGCCAGCAGGCCCTCGGGTCAGACGGAGACCCAGTACTTC.

A few counts support this clone. For the CDR3, the DNA is TGTGCCAGCAGTGACCTGGGCAGGGTTCACTACGAGCAGTACTTC. Protein product: CASSDLGRVHYEQYF. The chain employs TRBV6-1 and TRBJ2-7; D might be TRBD1 (5 bases). Trimming took 3 bases from V and 3 from J, leaving 15 bases between them. CDR3 length equals 15 residues. Germline values: CDR1 MNHNS, CDR2 SASEGT.

There are a few counts of this clone. The CDR3 DNA reads TGTGCCAGCAGCCGAGGCGGGGGGGACAATGAGCAGTTCTTC. Protein product: CASSRGGGDNEQFF. J is TRBJ2-1 and V is TRBV4-2, with 9 bases lining up with TRBD2. Trimming at V came to 4 bases and at J to 5 bases, leaving 3 bases not matched to a gene. The CDR3 sequence is 14 residues long. Germline CDR1 LGHNA, CDR2 YNFKEQ.

In this sample, this clone turned up once. This chain uses TRBV25-1 with TRBJ1-1; D unresolved. Germline loops: CDR1 MGHDK, CDR2 SYGVNS. Trimming pared 7 bases from V and 0 bases from J, leaving 18 bases between. This CDR3 comprises 16 residues. CDR3: CASTAGRLNMNTEAFF. CDR3 nucleotides: TGTGCCAGCACAGCTGGACGCCTTAACATGAACACTGAAGCTTTCTTT.

There are a few counts of this clone. This rearrangement joins TRBV23-1 to TRBJ2-7; maybe TRBD1 (5 bases). TRBV23-1 belongs to the ORF category, with a function that is uncertain. This CDR3 is built from 13 residues. V was trimmed by 2 bases and J by 5 bases, leaving 10 bases between them. CDR3 sequence reads: CASSQIGEHEQYF. The CDR3 region has the DNA TGCGCCAGCAGTCAAATAGGGGAACACGAGCAGTACTTC.

This clone was counted a few times. The CDR3 loop reads CASSQSGFREQYF. The CDR3 DNA is TGTGCCAGTAGTCAGTCAGGGTTTCGCGAGCAGTACTTC. The chain is built from TRBV19 and TRBJ2-7, with D maybe TRBD1 (5 bases). Trimming took 5 bases from V and 6 from J, leaving 14 bases between them. This CDR3 is 13 amino acids long. Germline CDR1 LNHDA, CDR2 SQIVND (reference sequence).

A few counts support this clone. This chain joins TRBV10-3 and TRBJ1-2, with D unresolved. Per germline, CDR1 ENHRY and CDR2 SYGVKD. V was shortened by 8 bases and J by 5 bases, with 12 bases between the two germline ends. The CDR3 contains 12 residues. This chain's CDR3 is CAISREKYGYTF. The CDR3 DNA sequence: TGTGCCATCTCAAGGGAGAAGTATGGCTACACCTTC.

This clone has more than one count but fewer than ten. The chain is built from TRBV28 and TRBJ2-1, with TRBD1 identical over 11 bases. Losses at the gene ends were 7 bases for V and 12 bases for J; bases not matched to a gene: 8. The CDR3 contains 13 residues. The V gene's germline CDR1 is MDHEN and CDR2 SYDVKM. As DNA, the CDR3 is TGTGCCAGCACCAGGACAGGGGGCCCGGGGCAGTTCTTC. This codes for CASTRTGGPGQFF.

The CDR3 bases are TGCGCCAGCGGAGCCGGCTACAATGAGCAGTTCTTC. Its protein product is CASGAGYNEQFF. This chain uses TRBV10-1 with TRBJ2-1; D is undetermined. The V end lost 8 bases, the J end lost 3 bases, and 8 bases lay between the germline ends. This CDR3 contains 12 residues. Germline V gene sequence: CDR1 WNHNN, CDR2 SYGVQD (reference sequence).

This rearrangement joins TRBV5-6 to TRBJ2-7; TRBD1 matches at 12 bases. The CDR3 consists of 15 residues. The J segment lost 4 bases and the V segment lost 4 bases, leaving 6 bases of the junction unmatched. Germline-derived CDR1 and CDR2 are SGHDT and YYEEEE. CDR3 protein: CASSLGQGAAYEQYF. The CDR3 bases are TGTGCCAGCAGCCTGGGACAGGGGGCGGCATACGAGCAGTACTTC.

This chain connects TRBV25-1 to TRBJ2-5; tentatively, D is TRBD2 (7 bases). Germline CDR1 and CDR2: MGHDK and SYGVNS. V lost 7 bases and J lost 6, with 24 bases in between. The CDR3 sequence is 16 residues long. In DNA, the CDR3 is TGTGCCAGCACCCAGACCCCCCGGACAGCGGGGAAGACCCAGTACTTC. Translating it yields CASTQTPRTAGKTQYF. Looking up the rest from reference TRBV25-1 and TRBJ2-5 gives the full variable domain: EADIYQTPRYLVIGTGKKITLECSQTMGHDKMYWYQQDPGMELHLIHYSYGVNSTEKGDLSSESTVSRIRTEHFPLTLESARPSHTSQYLCASTQTPRTAGKTQYFGPGTRLLVL.

This clone occurred a few times. The chain uses TRBV18 and TRBJ2-3; a weak D match, TRBD2 (5 bases). CDR1 and CDR2 (germline): KGHSH, LQKENI. The length of the CDR3 is 15 residues. The V and J ends lost 3 bases and 2 bases respectively, with 12 bases between them. In DNA form, the CDR3 reads TGTGCCAGCTCACCGGTGGGAGTCACCACAGATACGCAGTATTTT. This codes for CASSPVGVTTDTQYF. Filled out from reference TRBV18 and TRBJ2-3, the complete variable domain reads NAGVMQNPRHLVRRRGQEARLRCSPMKGHSHVYWYRQLPEEGLKFMVYLQKENIIDESGMPKERFSAEFPKEGPSILRIQQVVRGDSAAYFCASSPVGVTTDTQYFGPGTRLTVL.

In this sample, this clone turned up a few times. Here the CDR3 DNA reads TGTGCCAGCAGCCTGCGAGGTGATCGATGGGAGCAGTACTTC. Translation gives CASSLRGDRWEQYF. This sequence joins TRBV7-9 and TRBJ2-7; D is unresolved. The CDR3 extends over 14 amino acids. The germline V and J ends were trimmed by 5 bases and 7 bases, with 18 bases remaining between them. The germline V gene encodes CDR1 SEHNR and CDR2 FQNEAQ (reference sequence). Drawing the rest from reference TRBV7-9 and TRBJ2-7, the complete variable domain is DTGVSQNPRHKITKRGQNVTFRCDPISEHNRLYWYRQTLGQGPEFLTYFQNEAQLEKSRLLSDRFSAERPKGSFSTLEIQRTEQGDSAMYLCASSLRGDRWEQYFGPGTRLTVT.

This chain links TRBV9 with TRBJ1-1, with 8 bases matching TRBD1. CDR1 SGDLS and CDR2 YYNGEE come from the germline V gene. J lost 1 base, V lost 1 base, and 6 bases had no gene match. The CDR3 extends over 16 amino acids. The CDR3 is CASSVSPGQANTEAFF. CDR3 in DNA: TGTGCCAGCAGCGTAAGTCCGGGACAGGCGAACACTGAAGCTTTCTTT.

There are a few counts of this clone. This rearrangement joins TRBV4-1 to TRBJ1-1, with unresolved D. V lost 0 bases and J lost 1, with 9 bases in between. The CDR3 spans 15 residues. CDR1 is MGHRA and CDR2 is YSYEKL in the germline V gene. CDR3 in DNA: TGCGCCAGCAGCCAAGATAGCAGTGGGAACACTGAAGCTTTCTTT. Protein product: CASSQDSSGNTEAFF.

The chain links TRBV5-1 to TRBJ1-5; D uncertain. This CDR3 is 14 amino acids long. V lost 0 bases to trimming and J lost 5 bases, with 9 bases between them. The V gene's germline CDR1 is SGHRS and CDR2 YFSETQ. In nucleotides, the CDR3 is TGCGCCAGCAGCTTGGAGGGCCGAGATCAGCCCCAGCATTTT. Translating it yields CASSLEGRDQPQHF.

There are a few counts of this clone. The CDR3 here is CAWTWERLNTEAFF. CDR3 nucleotides: TGTGCCTGGACCTGGGAGCGTTTGAACACTGAAGCTTTCTTT. This chain joins TRBV30 and TRBJ1-1; no clear D. The CDR3 sequence is 14 residues long. V lost 4 bases to trimming and J lost 0 bases, with 12 bases between them. Germline values: CDR1 GTSNPN, CDR2 SVGIG (reference sequence).

CDR3 protein: CASSLRQENTEAFF. The CDR3 DNA is TGTGCCAGCAGTTTAAGACAGGAGAACACTGAAGCTTTCTTT. The chain is built from TRBV28 and TRBJ1-1; D might be TRBD1 (6 bases). This CDR3 has 14 amino acids. CDR1 and CDR2 from the germline V gene are MDHEN and SYDVKM. Between the trimmed V and J ends, which lost 2 bases and 1 base, there was a span of 8 bases.

The V call is TRBV30, the J call TRBJ2-2; TRBD1 might be the D (6 bases). The V gene's germline CDR1 is GTSNPN and CDR2 SVGIG (reference sequence). This CDR3 spans 14 amino acids. Trimming took 7 bases from V and 5 from J, leaving 17 bases between them. The CDR3 nucleotides are TGTGCCTTGGTGGGGGCCCCGGGAACCGGGGAGCTGTTTTTT. Protein: CALVGAPGTGELFF.